Each of the 13 T cell receptor beta chains below was sequenced from the same sample in a study of T cell responses to AZD1222 COVID-19 vaccine. TCRdb's copy holds only in-frame clones and misses some; the assay was immunoSEQ multiplex PCR. The sample includes roughly 150,000 clones, 90% of them seen just once. The sequenced sample was peripheral blood, obtained 28 days after the second AZD1222 dose. The receptor set was obtained from an adult who received the AZD1222 COVID-19 vaccine.

V is TRBV5-6 and J is TRBJ2-3; 7 bases align to TRBD1. The V and J ends lost 4 bases and 0 bases, in that order; junction bases with no gene match: 5. CDR1 and CDR2 (germline): SGHDT, YYEEEE. The CDR3 consists of 15 residues. The CDR3 nucleotides read TGTGCCAGCAGCGTCCCGACAGGGAGCACAGATACGCAGTATTTT. Protein: CASSVPTGSTDTQYF.

This chain connects TRBV27 to TRBJ2-2; 9 bases match TRBD1. This CDR3 is 18 amino acids long. Looked up from germline, CDR1 is MNHEY and CDR2 is SMNVEV (reference sequence). V trimming: 3 bases; J trimming: 8 bases; junction bases outside the gene matches: 16. In nucleotides, the CDR3 is TGTGCCAGCAGTTTGGTTTGGACAGGGGCGGGAGTAGCAGGGGAGCTGTTTTTT. Encoded protein: CASSLVWTGAGVAGELFF.

This clone was seen a few times. The chain combines TRBV11-1 with TRBJ1-4; no firm D call. Trimming took off 5 bases at V and 6 bases at J, with 13 bases between the two ends. Looked up from germline, CDR1 is SGHAT and CDR2 is FQDESV (reference sequence). The CDR3 length is 14 residues. The CDR3 loop is CASSPQRGDEKLFF. The CDR3 nucleotides read TGTGCCAGCAGCCCTCAGCGGGGAGATGAAAAACTGTTTTTT.

The count of this clone is one. V is TRBV9 and J is TRBJ1-6; weak D call: TRBD1 (5 bases). The CDR3 extends over 14 amino acids. Germline lookup yields CDR1 SGDLS and CDR2 YYNGEE. With 0 bases removed from V and 9 bases from J, the gap between germline ends came to 10 bases. The CDR3 DNA reads as TGTGCCAGCAGCGTAGGAGATGGGGGTTCACCCCTCCACTTT. Translated: CASSVGDGGSPLHF.

This chain uses TRBV28 with TRBJ1-5, with a tentative D call TRBD1 (5 bases). The CDR3 contains 14 residues. Trimming left V 7 bases short and J 7 bases short, with 17 bases between. From germline, CDR1 is MDHEN and CDR2 SYDVKM. The CDR3 sequence is CASNPAGYGQPQHF. CDR3 nucleotide sequence: TGTGCCAGCAACCCCGCAGGGTACGGACAGCCCCAGCATTTT.

The rearrangement links TRBV19 to TRBJ2-1; D gene ambiguous. Trimming cost V 5 bases and J 9 bases, with 20 bases left between them. CDR1 and CDR2 (germline): LNHDA, SQIVND (reference sequence). The CDR3 is 15 residues long. The CDR3 protein is CASSPSMLLGGEQFF. The CDR3 DNA is TGTGCCAGTAGTCCCTCTATGCTCTTGGGTGGTGAGCAGTTCTTC.

This clone was recorded only once. J is TRBJ1-2 and V is TRBV4-2, with 7 bases aligning to TRBD1. Trimming cost V 0 bases and J 0 bases; bases outside gene matches: 4. The CDR3 loop spans 16 amino acids. Germline V gene sequence: CDR1 LGHNA, CDR2 YNFKEQ. The CDR3 DNA is TGTGCCAGCAGCCAAGAACCAGGGGGGTCTAACTATGGCTACACCTTC. Protein: CASSQEPGGSNYGYTF.

This clone occurred once. The V call is TRBV5-1, the J call TRBJ2-3; D gene uncertain. The CDR3 contains 14 residues. Trimming took 6 bases from V and 0 from J, leaving 11 bases between them. Per germline, CDR1 SGHRS and CDR2 YFSETQ. The CDR3 DNA follows: TGCGCCAGCAAGGAGCCCCCTAGCACAGATACGCAGTATTTT. Its translation: CASKEPPSTDTQYF.

The genes are TRBV14 and TRBJ1-2; D is undetermined. V was clipped by 0 bases and J by 7 bases, with 9 bases between them. CDR3 size: 13 residues. CDR1 is SGHDN and CDR2 is FVKESK in the germline V gene. In DNA, the CDR3 is TGTGCCAGCAGCCAAGATCTAGGGTTTGGCTACACCTTC. Protein: CASSQDLGFGYTF.

The chain has TRBV12-3 or TRBV12-4 and TRBJ1-6; D is uncertain. This CDR3 has 11 residues. The V and J ends lost 6 bases and 14 bases respectively, with 11 bases between them. In DNA, the CDR3 is TGTGCCAGCAGCGGACCGTCTTCCCTCCACTTT. This codes for CASSGPSSLHF.

The count of this clone is one. The chain carries TRBV4-2 and TRBJ1-2, with D uncertain. This CDR3 has 14 amino acids. The germline V and J ends were trimmed by 0 bases and 3 bases, with 8 bases remaining between them. Germline assignment: CDR1 LGHNA and CDR2 YNFKEQ. CDR3 bases: TGTGCCAGCAGCCAAGATCCCCTCGACTATGGCTACACCTTC. Translated, it gives CASSQDPLDYGYTF.

The CDR3: CASRDLVGTEAFF. In nucleotides, the CDR3 is TGTGCCAGCCGGGACTTAGTGGGCACTGAAGCTTTCTTT. The chain couples TRBV27 to TRBJ1-1; the D gene is possibly TRBD1 (5 bases). Trimming took 8 bases from V and 4 from J, leaving 14 bases between them. The CDR3 runs 13 residues. Germline CDR1 is MNHEY and CDR2 is SMNVEV (reference sequence).

The chain has TRBV6-5 and TRBJ2-3, with no clear D. Trimming removed 8 bases at V and 1 base at J, with 10 bases between. Germline V lookup: CDR1 MNHEY, CDR2 SVGAGI. CDR3 length: 13 amino acids. CDR3 sequence reads: CASSQDGTDTQYF. CDR3 nucleotides: TGTGCCAGCTCTCAGGACGGCACAGATACGCAGTATTTT.